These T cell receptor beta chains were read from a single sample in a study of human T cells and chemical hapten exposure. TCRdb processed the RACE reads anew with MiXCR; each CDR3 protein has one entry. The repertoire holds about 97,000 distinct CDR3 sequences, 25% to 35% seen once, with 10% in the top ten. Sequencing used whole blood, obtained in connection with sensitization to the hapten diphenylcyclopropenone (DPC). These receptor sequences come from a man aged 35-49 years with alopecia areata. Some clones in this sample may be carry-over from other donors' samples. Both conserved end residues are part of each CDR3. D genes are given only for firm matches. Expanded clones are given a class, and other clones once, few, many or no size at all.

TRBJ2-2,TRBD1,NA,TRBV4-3,CASSLTGGTGELFF,TGCGCCAGCAGCCTGACAGGGGGCACCGGGGAGCTGTTTTTT
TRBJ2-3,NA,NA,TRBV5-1,CASSLVAQTTDTQYF,TGCGCCAGCAGCTTGGTAGCACAGACCACAGATACGCAGTATTTT
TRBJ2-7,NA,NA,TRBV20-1,CSATPGQLQYF,TGCAGTGCCACCCCCGGCCAGTTGCAGTACTTC
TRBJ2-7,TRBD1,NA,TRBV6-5,CASNVRGQYYEQYF,TGTGCCAGCAATGTTAGGGGGCAGTACTACGAGCAGTACTTC
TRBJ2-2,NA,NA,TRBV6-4,CASKGRPGAGELFF,TGTGCCAGCAAAGGCCGGCCTGGGGCCGGGGAGCTGTTTTTT
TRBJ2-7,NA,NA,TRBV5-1,CASSFAGNEQYF,TGCGCCAGCAGCTTCGCGGGAAACGAGCAGTACTTC
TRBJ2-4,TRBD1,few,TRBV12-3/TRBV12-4,CASSLSRGQGKMAKNIQYF,TGTGCCAGCAGTTTATCCCGGGGACAGGGAAAGATGGCCAAAAACATTCAGTACTTC
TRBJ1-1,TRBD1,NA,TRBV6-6,CASSITGGTYTEAFF,TGTGCCAGCAGTATCACAGGGGGCACGTACACTGAAGCTTTCTTT
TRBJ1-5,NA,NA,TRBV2,CASQRVGDQPQHF,TGTGCCAGCCAAAGGGTTGGGGATCAGCCCCAGCATTTT
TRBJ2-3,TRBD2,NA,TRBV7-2,CASSLVGTSGTDTQYF,TGTGCCAGCAGCTTAGTAGGGACTAGCGGCACAGATACGCAGTATTTT
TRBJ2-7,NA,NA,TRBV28,CASFRWGQGGVEQYF,TGTGCCAGCTTTCGATGGGGGCAGGGGGGTGTTGAGCAGTACTTC
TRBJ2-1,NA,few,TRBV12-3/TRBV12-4,CASSPRLSRYNEQFF,TGTGCCAGCAGCCCAAGACTCTCACGCTACAATGAGCAGTTCTTC
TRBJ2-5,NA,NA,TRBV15,CATSSGPTRKYF,TGTGCCACCAGCAGCGGACCAACAAGAAAGTACTTC
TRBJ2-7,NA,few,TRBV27,CASSLSPSYEQYF,TGTGCCAGCAGTTTATCCCCCTCCTACGAGCAGTACTTC
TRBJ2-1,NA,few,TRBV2,CASGRGDFLEQFF,TGTGCCAGCGGAAGAGGGGACTTCCTTGAGCAGTTCTTC
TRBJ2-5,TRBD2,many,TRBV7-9,CASSEGLAEITQYF,TGTGCCAGCAGCGAAGGACTAGCGGAAATAACCCAGTACTTC
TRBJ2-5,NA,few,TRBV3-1,CASSQVRGETQYF,TGTGCCAGCAGCCAAGTCCGGGGGGAGACCCAGTACTTC
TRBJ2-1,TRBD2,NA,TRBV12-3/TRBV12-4,CASRTSGRDEQFF,TGTGCCAGTAGGACTAGCGGGAGAGATGAGCAGTTCTTC
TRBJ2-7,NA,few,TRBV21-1,CASSKVAGGFFSYEQYF,TGTGCCAGCAGCAAAGTGGCAGGCGGATTTTTCTCCTACGAGCAGTACTTC
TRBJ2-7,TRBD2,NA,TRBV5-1,CASRGAGTSNEQYF,TGCGCCAGCAGGGGGGCCGGGACTAGCAACGAGCAGTACTTC
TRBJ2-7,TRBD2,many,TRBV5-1,CASSLDFSAGGDEQYF,TGCGCCAGCAGCTTGGATTTTTCGGCGGGGGGTGACGAGCAGTACTTC
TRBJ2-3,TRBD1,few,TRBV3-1,CASSLAGGQGWTDTQYF,TGTGCCAGCAGCCTAGCCGGAGGACAGGGGTGGACAGATACGCAGTATTTT